This note documents a single TCR beta chain sequence. This table comes from immunoSEQ multiplex PCR, and its TCRdb copy is limited to in-frame clones, with some not included. The sample yields around 32,000 clones, around 89% seen once. This sample was included in a study of T cell changes during pregnancy in multiple sclerosis. The germline V gene has CDR1 WNHNN and CDR2 SYGVQD (reference sequence). V trimming: 10 bases; J trimming: 3 bases; junction bases outside the gene matches: 26. The CDR3 spans 21 residues. This sequence was found in a female donor with multiple sclerosis, enrolled in a pregnancy study. This specimen was CD8+ T cells from peripheral blood mononuclear cells, taken in the third trimester of pregnancy. This chain links TRBV10-1 with TRBJ2-7; 14 nucleotides agree with TRBD2. CDR3 residues: CAKKGSGTSGSSAPLYYEQYF. CDR3 bases: TGCGCCAAAAAAGGATCCGGGACTAGCGGGAGTTCGGCCCCACTGTACTACGAGCAGTACTTC.